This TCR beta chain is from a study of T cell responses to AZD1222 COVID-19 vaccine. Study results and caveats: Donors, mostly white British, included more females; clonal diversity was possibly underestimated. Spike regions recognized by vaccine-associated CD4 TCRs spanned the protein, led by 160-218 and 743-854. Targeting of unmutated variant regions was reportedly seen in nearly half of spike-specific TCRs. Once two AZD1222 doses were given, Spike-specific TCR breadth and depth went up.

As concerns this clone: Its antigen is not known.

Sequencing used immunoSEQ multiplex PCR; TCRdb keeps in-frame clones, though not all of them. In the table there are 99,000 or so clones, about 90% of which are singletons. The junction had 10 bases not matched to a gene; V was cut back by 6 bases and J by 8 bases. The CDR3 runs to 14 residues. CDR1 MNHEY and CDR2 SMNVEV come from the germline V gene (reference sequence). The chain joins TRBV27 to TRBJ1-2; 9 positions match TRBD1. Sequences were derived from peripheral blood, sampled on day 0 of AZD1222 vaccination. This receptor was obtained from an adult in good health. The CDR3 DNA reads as TGTGCCAGCAGCACCGACAGGGGGAGGAGAGGCTACACCTTC. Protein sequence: CASSTDRGRRGYTF.